The present TCR beta chain was sequenced within a study of T cell responses to AZD1222 COVID-19 vaccine. The CDR3 has 13 amino acids. Germline CDR1 MNHEY, CDR2 SVGAGI. The ends were cut back, 8 bases at V and 5 bases at J, with 15 bases in the middle. Sequencing used immunoSEQ multiplex PCR; TCRdb keeps in-frame clones, though not all of them. This table has approximately 150,000 clones, nearly 90% appearing once. Concerning this clone: Its target is not known.

Overall study results and limits: Regions 160-218 and 743-854 dominated among vaccine-associated CD4 TCRs spanning spike. Seropositivity was recorded at baseline in only a handful of AZD1222 recipients.

The sample in question was peripheral blood, obtained on day 0 of AZD1222 vaccination. The source of this sequence is an adult in good health. The chain has TRBV6-5 and TRBJ1-1, with TRBD1 as a possible D gene (6 bases). The CDR3 loop reads CASGWQGRTEAFF. CDR3 in DNA: TGTGCCAGCGGGTGGCAGGGGAGGACTGAAGCTTTCTTT.